Below are 9 T cell receptor beta chains sequenced from a single sample in a study of T cells in Graves' hyperthyroidism and ophthalmopathy (dated by TCRdb to about 2019). The library came from multiplex PCR. These reads were obtained on an Illumina HiSeq 2000. Amplification of TCR beta CDR3 regions was carried out from RNA transcripts. For the first round of RT-PCR on the TCR CDR3, the HTBI primer set was used together with the Qiagen OneStep RT-PCR kit. TCRdb applied fastp at Q25 and MiXCR to the public reads, then kept only in-frame beta chains. All rows with the same CDR3 protein become a single entry with the most common DNA and genes. The sample table lists about 840,000 distinct CDR3 sequences, roughly 40% of them with a count of one. Jointly, the top ten make up more than 7% of the sample. Sequencing was performed on blood. The receptors shown here come from a man between 18 and 35 years old with Graves' hyperthyroidism.

The chain carries TRBV24-1 and TRBJ1-2; D is ambiguous. CDR3 length: 12 residues. CDR1 KGHDR and CDR2 SFDVKD come from the germline V gene. V was trimmed by 0 bases and J by 12 bases, leaving 10 bases between them. In nucleotides, the CDR3 is TGTGCCACCAGTGATTTGCAGGCGGCTAACACCTTC. It codes for CATSDLQAANTF.

The table lists this clonotype with many counts. The chain uses TRBV19 and TRBJ1-1; D not certain. In germline, CDR1 is LNHDA, CDR2 SQIVND (reference sequence). The CDR3 is 13 residues long. V lost 10 bases and J 7 bases, leaving 19 bases between the germline ends. The CDR3 region is CATSDRNGNEAFF. The CDR3 nucleotides read TGTGCCACCTCGGACCGCAACGGCAATGAAGCTTTCTTT.

Worth noting for this clonotype: A read error is possible here, since a much larger clone lies one base away. The chain links TRBV10-3 to TRBJ1-4; 8 nucleotides align to TRBD1. Germline CDR1 ENHRY, CDR2 SYGVKD. CDR3 length: 15 residues. The CDR3 protein is CAPKDRVTTNVKLFF. DNA of the CDR3: TGTGCCCCAAAGGACAGGGTTACCACTAATGTAAAACTGTTTTTT.

V usage is TRBV2 and J usage is TRBJ1-1; 8 positions match TRBD1. The CDR3 sequence is 15 residues long. V was clipped by 5 bases and J by 6 bases; unmatched bases: 11. Germline V gene lookup returns CDR1 SNHLY and CDR2 FYNNEI. The CDR3 protein is CASSSQTGVGAEAFF. The CDR3, as DNA: TGTGCCAGCAGTTCACAGACAGGGGTCGGAGCTGAAGCTTTCTTT.

The chain joins TRBV19 to TRBJ1-2; 8 nucleotides match TRBD1. The trim removed 3 bases at V and 8 bases at J, leaving 11 bases unmatched. Germline CDR1 is LNHDA and CDR2 is SQIVND (reference sequence). This CDR3 is built from 15 residues. This CDR3 reads CASSMGQVPSQGYTF. In nucleotides, the CDR3 is TGTGCCAGTAGTATGGGACAGGTCCCGTCGCAAGGCTACACCTTC. Full variable domain (rest looked up from reference TRBV19 and TRBJ1-2): DGGITQSPKYLFRKEGQNVTLSCEQNLNHDAMYWYRQDPGQGLRLIYYSQIVNDFQKGDIAEGYSVSREKKESFPLTVTSAQKNPTAFYLCASSMGQVPSQGYTFGSGTRLTVV.

The rearrangement links TRBV4-1 to TRBJ2-2; D is unclear. Deletions cut 1 base from V and 7 bases from J, with 7 bases between. Germline CDR1 and CDR2: MGHRA and YSYEKL. The CDR3 has 13 amino acids. The CDR3 region has the DNA TGCGCCAGCAGCCAAGGGGAAAACGGGGAGCTGTTTTTT. Its translation is CASSQGENGELFF.

CDR3 residues: CASRPTGGRGGELFF. In nucleotides, the CDR3 is TGCGCCAGCAGACCGACAGGGGGCCGTGGCGGGGAGCTGTTTTTT. The chain links TRBV4-1 to TRBJ2-2; 10 bases map to TRBD1. With 6 bases clipped from V and 7 bases from J, the junction kept 8 bases outside the gene matches. The germline V gene has CDR1 MGHRA and CDR2 YSYEKL. This CDR3 region has 15 residues.

The gene calls are TRBV7-9 and TRBJ2-7, with TRBD1 matching over 8 bases. The CDR3 is 17 residues long. The V gene end was trimmed by 6 bases and the J gene end by 0 bases; junction bases not matched to a gene: 13. The germline V gene has CDR1 SEHNR and CDR2 FQNEAQ (reference sequence). The CDR3 DNA follows: TGTGCCAGCAGTCACCTCTCGCTCAGGGGGCCCTCCTACGAGCAGTACTTC. This encodes CASSHLSLRGPSYEQYF. Full variable domain (missing parts from reference TRBV7-9 and TRBJ2-7): DTGVSQNPRHKITKRGQNVTFRCDPISEHNRLYWYRQTLGQGPEFLTYFQNEAQLEKSRLLSDRFSAERPKGSFSTLEIQRTEQGDSAMYLCASSHLSLRGPSYEQYFGPGTRLTVT.

V gene TRBV7-8 combines with J gene TRBJ2-1; 9 bases fit TRBD1. There are 14 residues in the CDR3. The germline V gene encodes CDR1 SGHVS and CDR2 FQNEAQ. The V and J ends lost 5 bases and 8 bases, in that order; junction bases with no gene match: 7. The CDR3 nucleotides read TGTGCCAGCAGCGAACAGGGGGCCGGCGATGAGCAGTTCTTC. Its translation: CASSEQGAGDEQFF.